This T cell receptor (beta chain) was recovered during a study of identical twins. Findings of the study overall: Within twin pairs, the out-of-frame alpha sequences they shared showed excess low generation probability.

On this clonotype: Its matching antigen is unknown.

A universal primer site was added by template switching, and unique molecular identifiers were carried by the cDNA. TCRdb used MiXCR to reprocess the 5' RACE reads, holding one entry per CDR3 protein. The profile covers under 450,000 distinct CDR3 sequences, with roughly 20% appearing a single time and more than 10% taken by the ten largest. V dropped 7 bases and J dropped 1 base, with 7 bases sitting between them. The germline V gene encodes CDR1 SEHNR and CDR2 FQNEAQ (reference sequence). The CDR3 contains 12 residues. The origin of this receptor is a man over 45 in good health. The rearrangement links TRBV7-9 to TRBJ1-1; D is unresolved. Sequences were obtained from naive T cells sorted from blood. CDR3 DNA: TGTGCCAGCACCCGGGAGAACACTGAAGCTTTCTTT. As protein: CASTRENTEAFF.